The 23 T cell receptor beta chains listed next were all sequenced from one sample in a study of cytomegalovirus exposure and HLA in healthy donors. A multiplex PCR was run with 60 Vbeta primers and 13 Jbeta primers. Assay: immunoSEQ multiplex PCR; the TCRdb copy retains only in-frame clones and omits some. The repertoire holds 65,000 to 95,000 clones, with 78% as singletons. Sequencing was done on a sample of PBMCs. The origin of the receptors is a male donor in good health and CMV-seropositive.

The CDR3 DNA reads as TGTGCCAGCAGCTCCGGACTAGCGGGGGGCCAGCAGTTCTTC. Encoded protein: CASSSGLAGGQQFF. V gene TRBV7-3 combines with J gene TRBJ2-1; 14 nucleotides align to TRBD2. This CDR3 is built from 14 residues. Germline V lookup: CDR1 SGHTA, CDR2 FQGTGA. Trimming at V came to 4 bases and at J to 11 bases, leaving 4 bases not matched to a gene.

The rearrangement links TRBV6-1 to TRBJ2-7; tentatively, D is TRBD1 (5 bases). Germline lookup yields CDR1 MNHNS and CDR2 SASEGT. The ends were cut back, 2 bases at V and 4 bases at J, with 12 bases in the middle. This CDR3 is 14 amino acids long. The CDR3 here is CASSEISPGYEQYF. In nucleotides, the CDR3 is TGTGCCAGCAGTGAAATTTCCCCAGGGTACGAGCAGTACTTC.

The chain recombines TRBV19 with TRBJ2-1; 7 bases agree with TRBD2. CDR3 length equals 15 residues. Germline CDR1 reads LNHDA; CDR2 reads SQIVND (reference sequence). Germline trimming cut 11 bases from V and 0 bases from J; bases unmatched to any gene: 10. The CDR3 loop reads CASKAGDSSYNEQFF. CDR3 nucleotide sequence: TGTGCCTCTAAGGCGGGAGATAGCTCCTACAATGAGCAGTTCTTC.

J is TRBJ2-3 and V is TRBV18; 7 bases map to TRBD1. The CDR3 runs 13 residues. With 3 bases clipped from V and 6 bases from J, the junction kept 3 bases outside the gene matches. From germline, CDR1 is KGHSH and CDR2 LQKENI. The CDR3 DNA is TGTGCCAGCTCACCGACACAGGGGGATACGCAGTATTTT. Translation gives CASSPTQGDTQYF.

The chain employs TRBV7-8 and TRBJ2-1, with TRBD2 matching 7 bases. The CDR3 contains 13 residues. V gave up 8 bases and J gave up 2 bases; unmatched junction bases: 3. Germline CDR1 is SGHVS and CDR2 is FQNEAQ. The CDR3 is CASGRGAYNEQFF. The CDR3 DNA reads TGTGCCAGCGGCCGGGGGGCCTACAATGAGCAGTTCTTC.

V usage is TRBV6-4 and J usage is TRBJ2-7; 10 nucleotides match TRBD1. There are 14 residues in the CDR3. V lost 4 bases and J lost 4; bases outside the gene matches: 4. Germline V gene lookup returns CDR1 MRHNA and CDR2 SNTAGT. CDR3 amino acids: CASSVDRGPYEQYF. DNA of the CDR3: TGTGCCAGCAGTGTCGACAGGGGGCCATACGAGCAGTACTTC.

This chain joins TRBV5-3 and TRBJ2-5; 8 nucleotides align to TRBD2. TRBV5-3 is filed as an ORF, its function uncertain. Trimming removed 3 bases from V and 2 bases from J; junction bases left unmatched: 12. This CDR3 spans 17 amino acids. CDR3 bases: TGTGCCAGAAGCTCCGTAGGGCGGGAGGAGACACAAGAGACCCAGTACTTC. It codes for CARSSVGREETQETQYF.

The rearrangement joins TRBV7-9 to TRBJ2-5; 11 positions agree with TRBD2. Trimming cost V 3 bases and J 1 base; bases outside gene matches: 7. Per germline, CDR1 SEHNR and CDR2 FQNEAQ (reference sequence). The CDR3 contains 17 residues. The CDR3, as DNA: TGTGCCAGCAGCTTTGGTGGAACTAGCGGGGGCCAAGAGACCCAGTACTTC. It translates to CASSFGGTSGGQETQYF.

The table lists this clone with a few counts. V usage is TRBV19 and J usage is TRBJ2-6, with 7 nucleotides matching TRBD1. The CDR3 has 19 amino acids. The V gene's germline CDR1 is LNHDA and CDR2 SQIVND (reference sequence). The V and J ends lost 4 bases and 4 bases, in that order; junction bases with no gene match: 16. CDR3 in DNA: TGTGCCAGTAGTACCCAACCGGGACAGCCTTTGCAGGGGGCCAACGTCCTGACTTTC. Translation gives CASSTQPGQPLQGANVLTF.

V usage is TRBV30 and J usage is TRBJ1-1; D gene unclear. Trimming cost V 5 bases and J 11 bases, with 18 bases left between them. Germline V gene lookup returns CDR1 GTSNPN and CDR2 SVGIG (reference sequence). This CDR3 spans 12 amino acids. The CDR3 reads CAWSGMALRAFF. Here the CDR3 DNA reads TGTGCCTGGTCCGGTATGGCTCTGAGGGCTTTCTTT.

This chain uses TRBV30 with TRBJ2-1, with 12 positions matching TRBD2. V lost 7 bases, J lost 3 bases, and 10 bases stayed unmatched. This CDR3 region has 16 residues. Germline V CDR1 and CDR2: GTSNPN, SVGIG (reference sequence). CDR3 amino acids: CASPTSGRTYYNEQFF. The CDR3 nucleotides are TGTGCCTCCCCAACTAGCGGGAGGACCTACTACAATGAGCAGTTCTTC.

The chain links TRBV9 to TRBJ1-4; 7 positions agree with TRBD1. Germline V gene sequence: CDR1 SGDLS, CDR2 YYNGEE. The CDR3 has 15 residues. Trimming took 3 bases from V and 5 from J; bases not matched to a gene: 7. The CDR3: CASSARDRLNEKLFF. Here the CDR3 DNA reads TGTGCCAGCAGCGCAAGGGACAGACTAAATGAAAAACTGTTTTTT.

The V call is TRBV14, the J call TRBJ2-1, with 10 bases fitting TRBD2. Germline V CDR1 and CDR2: SGHDN, FVKESK. The V gene end was trimmed by 1 base and the J gene end by 12 bases; junction bases not matched to a gene: 6. This CDR3 is built from 14 residues. CDR3 sequence (DNA): TGTGCCAGCAGCCAAGTTTGGGCTAGCGGGAGGCAGTTCTTC. Translated, it gives CASSQVWASGRQFF.

The V call is TRBV30, the J call TRBJ1-5; 7 positions agree with TRBD1. Trimming took 3 bases from V and 4 from J; bases not matched to a gene: 3. The CDR3 length is 13 residues. Per the germline V gene, CDR1 is GTSNPN and CDR2 is SVGIG (reference sequence). In DNA form, the CDR3 reads TGTGCCTGGAGGGGACAGTCGAATCAGCCCCAGCATTTT. Protein product: CAWRGQSNQPQHF.

This chain joins TRBV27 and TRBJ1-2, with D possibly TRBD1 on 6 matching bases. V was pared by 2 bases and J by 8 bases, with 15 bases between. CDR3 length: 14 amino acids. The germline V gene has CDR1 MNHEY and CDR2 SMNVEV (reference sequence). Here the CDR3 DNA reads TGTGCCAGCAGTTTAACAGGGTTTGGAATAGGCTACACCTTC. Translating gives CASSLTGFGIGYTF.

This clone was recorded once. The rearrangement links TRBV4-2 to TRBJ2-7; 14 bases agree with TRBD2. The CDR3 covers 15 residues. J lost 2 bases, V lost 3 bases, and 0 bases had no gene match. Germline V gene sequence: CDR1 LGHNA, CDR2 YNFKEQ. CDR3 region: CASSQGLAGAYEQYF. CDR3 in DNA: TGTGCCAGCAGCCAGGGACTAGCGGGGGCCTACGAGCAGTACTTC.

The chain couples TRBV13 to TRBJ2-4, with 8 positions matching TRBD1. J lost 5 bases, V lost 5 bases, and 5 bases had no gene match. CDR1 PRHDT and CDR2 FYEKMQ come from the germline V gene (reference sequence). The CDR3 loop spans 14 amino acids. CDR3 amino acids: CASSRGTGENIQYF. The CDR3 coding sequence is TGTGCCAGCAGCCGGGGGACAGGAGAAAACATTCAGTACTTC.

CDR3 sequence (DNA): TGTGCCAGCAGCGCCTCGGGCTCCTATAATTCACCCCTCCACTTT. Its protein is CASSASGSYNSPLHF. The genes are TRBV2 and TRBJ1-6; D uncertain. Germline loops: CDR1 SNHLY, CDR2 FYNNEI. The germline V and J ends were trimmed by 6 bases and 0 bases, with 9 bases remaining between them. This CDR3 comprises 15 residues.

In its sample, this clone was seen a few times. The chain carries TRBV2 and TRBJ1-4; D is unclear. CDR3 length: 13 amino acids. The V gene's germline CDR1 is SNHLY and CDR2 FYNNEI. Trimming left V 6 bases short and J 5 bases short, with 10 bases between. CDR3 in DNA: TGTGCCAGCAGGCGCGGGCAAAATGAAAAACTGTTTTTT. Protein product: CASRRGQNEKLFF.

The J gene is TRBJ2-5, the V gene TRBV1; the DNA was not used to check the table's D call, TRBD2. TRBV1 is flagged as a pseudogene. The CDR3 has 13 amino acids. The CDR3 coding sequence is TGCACCAGCAGCCGGCCACGGGGAGAGACCCAGTACTTC. Protein product: CTSSRPRGETQYF.

The genes are TRBV9 and TRBJ1-2; D is possibly TRBD1 (5 bases). The CDR3 contains 15 residues. From germline, CDR1 is SGDLS and CDR2 YYNGEE. Trimming stripped 4 bases from V and 4 bases from J, with 17 bases between. Here the CDR3 DNA reads TGTGCCAGCAGCCCCCGGACACAGGCGATCTATGGCTACACCTTC. It specifies CASSPRTQAIYGYTF.

CDR3: CASGIGGYTGELFF. The CDR3 bases are TGCGCCAGCGGAATAGGGGGATACACCGGGGAGCTGTTTTTT. The rearrangement uses TRBV5-1 and TRBJ2-2; TRBD1 might be the D (6 bases). This CDR3 has 14 residues. The germline V and J ends were trimmed by 7 bases and 3 bases, with 13 bases remaining between them. Germline CDR1 SGHRS, CDR2 YFSETQ. The variable domain in full, completed from reference TRBV5-1 and TRBJ2-2, reads KAGVTQTPRYLIKTRGQQVTLSCSPISGHRSVSWYQQTPGQGLQFLFEYFSETQRNKGNFPGRFSGRQFSNSRSEMNVSTLELGDSALYLCASGIGGYTGELFFGEGSRLTVL.

Only a few counts were recorded for this clone. The chain carries TRBV5-6 and TRBJ2-7; no clear D gene. CDR3 length: 13 amino acids. Trimming pared 0 bases from V and 0 bases from J, leaving 4 bases between. Germline values: CDR1 SGHDT, CDR2 YYEEEE. The CDR3 is CASSLDISYEQYF. The CDR3 bases are TGTGCCAGCAGCTTGGACATCTCCTACGAGCAGTACTTC.